This record covers a single TCR beta chain. The data derive from a study of T cells in Graves' hyperthyroidism and ophthalmopathy. Uncontrolled infection, other autoimmune disease, pregnancy or lactation disqualified patients from enrolment. Together with thyroid ultrasound, orbital computed tomography, serum thyroxine and TRAb, clinical symptoms were used for diagnoses. RNA transcripts gave rise to amplified TCR beta CDR3 regions. Initially, a first-round RT-PCR of the TCR CDR3 employed the HTBI primer set. TCRdb recomputed calls from the multiplex PCR reads with MiXCR, one row per CDR3 protein. The sample lists a few hundred thousand distinct CDR3 sequences; about a sixth were seen once. Trimming pared 2 bases from V and 3 bases from J, leaving 11 bases between. The CDR3 consists of 14 residues. Germline lookup yields CDR1 SGHVS and CDR2 FQNEAQ.

What was sequenced was blood. The chain is built from TRBV7-8 and TRBJ2-7; D possibly matches TRBD1 or TRBD2 (5 bases each). This sequence originates from a woman in her late teens or twenties with Graves' hyperthyroidism that later progressed to Graves' ophthalmopathy. CDR3 DNA sequence: TGTGCCAGCAGCTTACGGGGCGGAATCTACGAGCAGTACTTC. Translating gives CASSLRGGIYEQYF.